This T cell receptor beta chain originates from a study of graft-versus-host responses after intestinal transplantation. Study as a whole: Every transplant recipient was induced with anti-thymocyte globulin, then maintained on tacrolimus and steroids for roughly 3 years.

The length of the CDR3 is 17 residues. Assay: immunoSEQ multiplex PCR; the TCRdb copy retains only in-frame clones and omits some. The table has approximately 80,000 clones, 85% to 90% seen once. About this clone itself: Its antigen is unidentified.

The origin of this receptor is a human donor who received an intestinal transplant. Sequenced material: unstimulated CD4+ T cells sorted from spleen or lymph node cells, taken before intestinal transplant. The chain links TRBV1 to TRBJ2-7; the DNA was not compared with TRBD2, the D call given in the table. TRBV1 is assigned pseudogene status. In nucleotides, the CDR3 is TGCACCAGCAGCCACCCTCGTACTAGTCCTTTACCATACGAGCAGTACTTC. It specifies CTSSHPRTSPLPYEQYF.